The rows below give T cell receptor beta chains drawn from one sample of a study of shared clonotypes between healthy human individuals. Measured with immunoSEQ multiplex PCR; TCRdb has only the in-frame clones, and not every one. The data contain more than 2,000,000 clones, about 92% of them singletons. The sequencing input was naive CD4+ T cells from PBMCs. The source of these receptors is a man aged 18-30 years in good health. Some clones in this sample may be carry-over from other donors' samples. CDR3s include the opening cysteine and the closing phenylalanine or tryptophan. Fields, in order: CDR3 DNA, CDR3 protein, J gene, CDR3 length, V gene, clone size, D gene. D genes are given only for firm matches. Expanded clones get a size class; other rows say once, few or many, or leave the size out.

DNA: TGCGCCAGCAGCCCCCGGAGACAAGAGCGACCAGAAGCTACTAATGAAAAACTGTTTTTT; CDR3: CASSPRRQERPEATNEKLFF; J: TRBJ1-4; length: 20; V: TRBV5-1; size: .; D: .
DNA: TGTGCCAGCTGCCGGGACAGGGGTCACGAGCAGTACTTC; CDR3: CASCRDRGHEQYF; J: TRBJ2-7; length: 13; V: TRBV6-1; size: .; D: TRBD1
DNA: TGTGCCAGCAGCTCCGGAGGCGCTGAAGCTTTCTTT; CDR3: CASSSGGAEAFF; J: TRBJ1-1; length: 12; V: TRBV11-3; size: .; D: .
DNA: TGCGCCAGCAGCCCGTTACTCGGGACGGTGGATGGCTACACCTTC; CDR3: CASSPLLGTVDGYTF; J: TRBJ1-2; length: 15; V: TRBV5-1; size: few; D: .
DNA: TGCGCCAGCAGTCCCCAGAACACCGGGGAGCTGTTTTTT; CDR3: CASSPQNTGELFF; J: TRBJ2-2; length: 13; V: TRBV5-1; size: .; D: .
DNA: TGTGCCAGCTCACCAGAAATAGGGGGCACAGATACGCAGTATTTT; CDR3: CASSPEIGGTDTQYF; J: TRBJ2-3; length: 15; V: TRBV18; size: .; D: .
DNA: TGTGCCAGTAGAGGGGCAGGGGCGGTCGGTGAGCAGTTCTTC; CDR3: CASRGAGAVGEQFF; J: TRBJ2-1; length: 14; V: TRBV2; size: .; D: .
DNA: TGTGCCAGCTCACCCGAGACAGGGGGCATCTACGAGCAGTACTTC; CDR3: CASSPETGGIYEQYF; J: TRBJ2-7; length: 15; V: TRBV18; size: .; D: TRBD1
DNA: TGTGCCTGGAATGTAGGGGGAAATTCGAACACTGAAGCTTTCTTT; CDR3: CAWNVGGNSNTEAFF; J: TRBJ1-1; length: 15; V: TRBV30; size: .; D: .
DNA: TGTGCCAGCAGTATAGCAAGTGGGGTCCGAAAAGGTGGTGGTGAAAAACTGTTTTTT; CDR3: CASSIASGVRKGGGEKLFF; J: TRBJ1-4; length: 19; V: TRBV28; size: once; D: .
DNA: TGCGCCAGCAGCTTGGGGCCGGGACAGGCCTACGAGCAGTACTTC; CDR3: CASSLGPGQAYEQYF; J: TRBJ2-7; length: 15; V: TRBV5-1; size: .; D: TRBD1